The 29 T cell receptor beta chains given below trace back to one sample, sequenced in a study of shared clonotypes between healthy human individuals. Using immunoSEQ multiplex PCR, the repertoire was profiled, and TCRdb retains in-frame clones only, with some absent. The sample consists of 2 million to 2.5 million clones, over 85% of them appearing once. The material sequenced was naive CD4+ T cells from PBMCs. Subset in this sample: CD45RA+ positively selected. These receptors came from a man younger than 30 in good health. Some clones in this sample may be carry-over from other donors' samples.

This clone occurred once. V usage is TRBV7-9 and J usage is TRBJ1-6, with unresolved D. This CDR3 comprises 12 residues. CDR1 SEHNR and CDR2 FQNEAQ come from the germline V gene (reference sequence). Between the trimmed V and J ends, which lost 7 bases and 11 bases, there was a span of 12 bases. The CDR3 nucleotides are TGTGCCAGCAACACAGCGGGGACACCCCTCCACTTT. This gives the protein CASNTAGTPLHF.

V gene TRBV18 combines with J gene TRBJ2-7, with 7 bases that match TRBD1. The junction had 1 base not matched to a gene; V was cut back by 5 bases and J by 0 bases. CDR3 length equals 13 residues. The germline V gene has CDR1 KGHSH and CDR2 LQKENI. DNA for the CDR3: TGTGCCAGCTCAGACAGGGCCTCCTACGAGCAGTACTTC. It translates to CASSDRASYEQYF.

This clone appeared a few times. This chain connects TRBV4-1 to TRBJ2-7; a possible D gene is TRBD2 (6 bases). This CDR3 contains 12 residues. Looked up from germline, CDR1 is MGHRA and CDR2 is YSYEKL. V was clipped by 1 base and J by 12 bases, with 13 bases between them. The CDR3 protein is CASSQGTKYPYF. The CDR3 region has the DNA TGCGCCAGCAGCCAAGGGACTAAGTATCCGTACTTC.

The chain couples TRBV5-6 to TRBJ1-2, with D possibly matching TRBD1 (6 bases). This CDR3 has 14 residues. In germline, CDR1 is SGHDT, CDR2 YYEEEE. V was shortened by 4 bases and J by 1 base, with 11 bases between the two germline ends. CDR3 sequence (DNA): TGTGCCAGCAGCCTGGAACAGGGTAACTATGGCTACACCTTC. This sequence encodes CASSLEQGNYGYTF.

As DNA, the CDR3 is TGTGCCAGCAGCCCCCGTGGTGGGCGTATTCATGGCTACACCTTC. It encodes CASSPRGGRIHGYTF. The chain couples TRBV9 to TRBJ1-2, with D uncertain. Trimming cost V 4 bases and J 6 bases, with 19 bases left between them. Germline-derived CDR1 and CDR2 are SGDLS and YYNGEE. The CDR3 loop spans 15 amino acids. Drawing the rest from reference TRBV9 and TRBJ1-2, the complete variable domain is DSGVTQTPKHLITATGQRVTLRCSPRSGDLSVYWYQQSLDQGLQFLIQYYNGEERAKGNILERFSAQQFPDLHSELNLSSLELGDSALYFCASSPRGGRIHGYTFGSGTRLTVV.

This clone was seen only once. This chain links TRBV28 with TRBJ2-1, with 8 positions matching TRBD1. This CDR3 contains 15 residues. From germline, CDR1 is MDHEN and CDR2 SYDVKM. The V segment lost 6 bases and the J segment 3 bases; nucleotides outside the gene matches: 7. The CDR3 nucleotides are TGTGCCAGCAGGCAAGGACAGGGTGGCTACAATGAGCAGTTCTTC. This gives the protein CASRQGQGGYNEQFF.

The rearrangement joins TRBV28 to TRBJ2-5; D unresolved. The V end lost 5 bases, the J end lost 3 bases, and 13 bases lay between the germline ends. Germline V lookup: CDR1 MDHEN, CDR2 SYDVKM. This CDR3 has 14 amino acids. The CDR3 loop reads CASSPSNQEETQYF. The CDR3 DNA follows: TGTGCCAGCAGTCCCTCAAACCAGGAAGAGACCCAGTACTTC.

V gene TRBV5-8 combines with J gene TRBJ1-4, with a possible D match to TRBD1 (6 bases). This CDR3 contains 15 residues. The germline CDR1 and CDR2 sequences are SGHTS and YDEGEE. V was shortened by 4 bases and J by 6 bases, with 16 bases between the two germline ends. The CDR3 DNA reads TGTGCCAGCAGCCGTCCGCGGTCAGGGGATGAAAAACTGTTTTTT. Protein: CASSRPRSGDEKLFF.

The V gene is TRBV6-6, the J gene TRBJ2-3; TRBD2 matches 7 bases. Looked up from germline, CDR1 is MNHNY and CDR2 is SVGAGI (reference sequence). J lost 2 bases, V lost 6 bases, and 11 bases had no gene match. This CDR3 comprises 16 residues. The CDR3, as DNA: TGTGCCAGCAGCCGTCTACCGGGAGGCCCCACAGATACGCAGTATTTT. This codes for CASSRLPGGPTDTQYF.

This rearrangement joins TRBV5-1 to TRBJ1-3; 7 nucleotides line up with TRBD1. CDR1 and CDR2 (germline): SGHRS, YFSETQ. V was clipped by 0 bases and J by 0 bases; unmatched bases: 9. The CDR3 runs 18 residues. CDR3 amino acids: CASSLGTGSYGSGNTIYF. CDR3 DNA sequence: TGCGCCAGCAGCTTGGGGACAGGCTCTTACGGCTCTGGAAACACCATATATTTT.

The rearrangement uses TRBV7-9 and TRBJ2-3; a weak D match, TRBD2 (6 bases). Germline assignment: CDR1 SEHNR and CDR2 FQNEAQ (reference sequence). The V and J ends lost 1 base and 5 bases respectively, with 10 bases between them. The length of the CDR3 is 14 residues. The CDR3 DNA sequence: TGTGCCAGCAGCTTAGAACTAGCAGGAGATACGCAGTATTTT. Protein: CASSLELAGDTQYF.

This rearrangement joins TRBV29-1 to TRBJ2-5; TRBD2 might be the D (6 bases). This CDR3 has 13 amino acids. Trimming removed 7 bases from V and 2 bases from J, with 14 bases in between. Germline V CDR1 and CDR2: SQVTM, ANQGSEA. CDR3: CSDRGLGQETQYF. Written as DNA, the CDR3 is TGCAGCGACCGGGGACTGGGTCAAGAGACCCAGTACTTC.

The rearrangement links TRBV5-1 to TRBJ2-7; 7 positions agree with TRBD1. The length of the CDR3 is 14 residues. With 4 bases clipped from V and 5 bases from J, the junction kept 9 bases outside the gene matches. Germline V gene data show CDR1 as SGHRS and CDR2 as YFSETQ. CDR3 sequence: CASSEGQSGDEQYF. Written as DNA, the CDR3 is TGCGCCAGCAGCGAGGGACAGTCAGGCGACGAGCAGTACTTC.

In its sample, this clone was seen a few times. The CDR3 region is CASSPGTATNEKLFF. The CDR3 DNA reads TGTGCCAGCTCACCAGGGACAGCAACTAATGAAAAACTGTTTTTT. J is TRBJ1-4 and V is TRBV18; 7 bases match TRBD1. Germline CDR1 is KGHSH and CDR2 is LQKENI. Trimming removed 2 bases from V and 0 bases from J; junction bases left unmatched: 0. CDR3 length: 15 amino acids.

The rearrangement joins TRBV28 to TRBJ1-3; a weak D match, TRBD1 (5 bases). Germline loops: CDR1 MDHEN, CDR2 SYDVKM. The CDR3 loop spans 14 amino acids. V was shortened by 8 bases and J by 4 bases, with 15 bases between the two germline ends. Here the CDR3 DNA reads TGTGCCAGCGCCCCAGGGATCGTAGGAAACACCATATATTTT. It specifies CASAPGIVGNTIYF.

This clone was picked up one time. The rearrangement joins TRBV10-3 to TRBJ2-2, with TRBD1 identical over 9 bases. The CDR3 sequence is 14 residues long. The V gene end was trimmed by 6 bases and the J gene end by 3 bases; junction bases not matched to a gene: 2. Germline V CDR1 and CDR2: ENHRY, SYGVKD. In nucleotides, the CDR3 is TGTGCCATCAGACAGGGGGCGGACACCGGGGAGCTGTTTTTT. The encoded protein is CAIRQGADTGELFF.

This chain joins TRBV25-1 and TRBJ1-3; 7 bases match TRBD1. The V gene's germline CDR1 is MGHDK and CDR2 SYGVNS. CDR3 length equals 16 residues. V dropped 4 bases and J dropped 0; count of bases not matched to a gene: 6. CDR3 coding DNA: TGTGCCAGCAGTGCCGGACAGGCGTACTCTGGAAACACCATATATTTT. Protein product: CASSAGQAYSGNTIYF.

The genes are TRBV30 and TRBJ1-1, with 7 nucleotides matching TRBD1. J lost 9 bases, V lost 2 bases, and 3 bases had no gene match. CDR3 length: 11 residues. In germline, CDR1 is GTSNPN, CDR2 SVGIG (reference sequence). CDR3: CAWSSQGKAFF. CDR3 DNA sequence: TGTGCCTGGAGTTCACAGGGGAAAGCTTTCTTT.

The V and J genes are TRBV7-9 and TRBJ2-3; D possibly corresponds to TRBD2 (5 bases). The V and J ends lost 1 base and 9 bases respectively, with 11 bases between them. This CDR3 comprises 13 residues. The germline V gene encodes CDR1 SEHNR and CDR2 FQNEAQ (reference sequence). The CDR3 sequence is CASSLEEGNTQYF. CDR3 DNA: TGTGCCAGCAGCTTAGAAGAGGGAAACACGCAGTATTTT. The complete variable domain, with remaining parts taken from reference TRBV7-9 and TRBJ2-3, reads DTGVSQNPRHKITKRGQNVTFRCDPISEHNRLYWYRQTLGQGPEFLTYFQNEAQLEKSRLLSDRFSAERPKGSFSTLEIQRTEQGDSAMYLCASSLEEGNTQYFGPGTRLTVL.

The chain joins TRBV6-5 to TRBJ2-3, with 9 bases lining up with TRBD1. The germline V gene encodes CDR1 MNHEY and CDR2 SVGAGI. Trimming took 4 bases from V and 2 from J; bases not matched to a gene: 4. This CDR3 is 15 amino acids long. CDR3 loop: CASSWTGDNTDTQYF. In DNA, the CDR3 is TGTGCCAGCAGTTGGACAGGGGATAACACAGATACGCAGTATTTT.

The chain has TRBV18 and TRBJ2-1, with 9 positions matching TRBD1. Per the germline V gene, CDR1 is KGHSH and CDR2 is LQKENI. With 6 bases clipped from V and 15 bases from J, the junction kept 6 bases outside the gene matches. The CDR3 covers 11 residues. The CDR3 here is CASSPGQGPFF. The CDR3 DNA follows: TGTGCCAGCTCCCCGGGACAGGGTCCGTTCTTC.

This clone appeared a few times. Additional DNA sequences in this sample encode the identical CDR3. The V and J genes are TRBV6-5 and TRBJ2-7; 9 bases fit TRBD1. The CDR3 contains 14 residues. In germline, CDR1 is MNHEY, CDR2 SVGAGI. J lost 3 bases, V lost 6 bases, and 6 bases had no gene match. The CDR3 here is CASRSGTGYYEQYF. In DNA, the CDR3 is TGTGCCAGCAGGTCCGGGACAGGGTACTACGAGCAGTACTTC.

The chain couples TRBV7-9 to TRBJ1-1, with D uncertain. Between the trimmed V and J ends, which lost 3 bases and 5 bases, there was a span of 10 bases. CDR1 and CDR2 from the germline V gene are SEHNR and FQNEAQ (reference sequence). The CDR3 extends over 13 amino acids. The CDR3 bases are TGTGCCAGCAGCTTTTACGTTGGGACTGAAGCTTTCTTT. This sequence encodes CASSFYVGTEAFF.

Notes on this clone: Different DNA sequences within this sample yield the same CDR3. The chain joins TRBV5-1 to TRBJ2-5, with D perhaps matching TRBD1 or TRBD2 (6 bases each). V was trimmed by 0 bases and J by 5 bases, leaving 8 bases between them. The CDR3 loop spans 13 amino acids. From germline, CDR1 is SGHRS and CDR2 YFSETQ. CDR3 in amino acids: CASSLGGAETQYF. As DNA, the CDR3 is TGCGCCAGCAGCTTGGGGGGGGCCGAGACCCAGTACTTC.

This sequence joins TRBV5-5 and TRBJ2-7; D possibly corresponds to TRBD1 (5 bases). From germline, CDR1 is SGHKS and CDR2 YYEKEE (reference sequence). This CDR3 spans 13 amino acids. Trimming took 4 bases from V and 1 from J, leaving 9 bases between them. In nucleotides, the CDR3 is TGTGCCAGCAGCGCGACAGATTCCTACGAGCAGTACTTC. Translating gives CASSATDSYEQYF.

CDR3 sequence: CASTPRQGTQETQYF. The CDR3 coding sequence is TGTGCCAGCACTCCAAGGCAGGGGACACAAGAGACCCAGTACTTC. The J gene is TRBJ2-5, the V gene TRBV6-1; D is perhaps TRBD1 (6 bases). There are 15 residues in the CDR3. Trimming took 7 bases from V and 2 from J, leaving 17 bases between them. Germline V gene sequence: CDR1 MNHNS, CDR2 SASEGT.

The J gene is TRBJ2-7, the V gene TRBV27; D gene ambiguous. The CDR3 is 12 residues long. Deletions cut 6 bases from V and 1 base from J, with 7 bases between. From germline, CDR1 is MNHEY and CDR2 SMNVEV (reference sequence). CDR3 in amino acids: CASSLPSYEQYF. The CDR3 nucleotides are TGTGCCAGCAGCCTACCGTCCTACGAGCAGTACTTC.

The CDR3 is CSVGGTGVGYTF. CDR3 nucleotides: TGCAGCGTTGGAGGGACAGGGGTTGGCTACACCTTC. J is TRBJ1-2 and V is TRBV29-1; 10 bases are a match to TRBD1. CDR1 is SQVTM, CDR2 ANQGSEA, per germline. V lost 4 bases and J lost 7; bases outside the gene matches: 3. CDR3 length: 12 residues.

The genes are TRBV7-6 and TRBJ2-3; 10 bases align to TRBD2. After removal of 0 bases from V and 7 bases from J, the junction contained 7 bases not matched to a gene. Per germline, CDR1 SGHVS and CDR2 FNYEAQ. The CDR3 is 16 amino acids. CDR3 loop: CASSLAPSGSSNTQYF. As DNA, the CDR3 is TGTGCCAGCAGCTTAGCGCCTAGCGGGAGTTCAAATACGCAGTATTTT. The variable domain in full, completed from reference TRBV7-6 and TRBJ2-3, reads GAGVSQSPRYKVTKRGQDVALRCDPISGHVSLYWYRQALGQGPEFLTYFNYEAQQDKSGLPNDRFSAERPEGSISTLTIQRTEQRDSAMYRCASSLAPSGSSNTQYFGPGTRLTVL.